A selection of T cell receptor beta chains follows, all from one sample in a study of blood T cell repertoires in COVID-19. The table came from immunoSEQ multiplex PCR; TCRdb's copy has only in-frame clones and leaves some out. The profile shows about 200,000 clones, roughly 90% of them singletons. Sample: PBMCs or T cells enriched from blood (not recorded which). Receptors originate from a woman between 18 and 29 years old who had recovered from COVID-19. Each CDR3 is given with its conserved first and last residue. D genes are given only for firm matches. Size tells how often a clone was seen (once, few, many) or the class of an expanded clone, and some rows leave it out.

D gene	clone size	V gene	J gene	CDR3 DNA	CDR3 protein
NA	NA	TRBV9	TRBJ2-3	TGTGCCAGCAGCGTAAGCGGAGACACAGATACGCAGTATTTT	CASSVSGDTDTQYF
NA	NA	TRBV30	TRBJ2-3	TGTGCCTGGAGCGTAGACAGAAGCACAGATACGCAGTATTTT	CAWSVDRSTDTQYF
TRBD1	NA	TRBV20-1	TRBJ2-7	TGCAGTGCTAGTCCAAAGCCCGGACAGGGGTTTAGGCGGAACTACGAGCAGTACTTC	CSASPKPGQGFRRNYEQYF
TRBD1	NA	TRBV29-1	TRBJ2-1	TGCAGCGTTGATACCGACAGGGGGTTTTCCTACAATGAGCAGTTCTTC	CSVDTDRGFSYNEQFF
TRBD2	once	TRBV3-1/TRBV3-2	TRBJ2-7	TGTGCCAGCAGTCGCGGGGGGGTTTCCTACGAGCAGTACTTC	CASSRGGVSYEQYF
TRBD1	NA	TRBV7-9	TRBJ1-1	TGTGCCAGCGGGGGACAGGGGAGTGTCACTGAAGCTTTCTTT	CASGGQGSVTEAFF
TRBD1	NA	TRBV5-1	TRBJ2-3	TGCGCCAGCAGCCCCCCGTTACCGACAGGGTATGTGGCAGATACGCAGTATTTT	CASSPPLPTGYVADTQYF
TRBD1	NA	TRBV27	TRBJ2-7	TGTGCCAGCAGTTTATCTCAGGGGGCAAACGAGCAGTACTTC	CASSLSQGANEQYF
TRBD1	NA	TRBV19	TRBJ1-6	TGTGCCAGTAGTATCGGCGGGACAGCCGGACCACCCCTCCACTTT	CASSIGGTAGPPLHF
TRBD2	NA	TRBV12-5	TRBJ2-1	TGTGCTAGTGGCGGGGGGTCCTACAATGAGCAGTTCTTC	CASGGGSYNEQFF
TRBD2	once	TRBV4-2	TRBJ2-3	TGTGCCAGCAGCCAAGAAGTAGCGGGGGTAGATACGCAGTATTTT	CASSQEVAGVDTQYF
NA	once	TRBV9	TRBJ2-1	TGTGCCAGCAGCGTAGAGTCGCTGAGCTCCTACAATGAGCAGTTCTTC	CASSVESLSSYNEQFF
TRBD1	NA	TRBV12-5	TRBJ1-4	TGTGCTAGCACCTGGGGACAGGGGATTAATGAAAAACTGTTTTTT	CASTWGQGINEKLFF
NA	NA	TRBV28	TRBJ1-4	TGTGCCAGCAGTTTCGGGGGTCGGGATGAAAAACTGTTTTTT	CASSFGGRDEKLFF
NA	NA	TRBV2	TRBJ1-5	TGTGCCAGCAGTGAAGACGGTATTTATAGCAATCAGCCCCAGCATTTT	CASSEDGIYSNQPQHF
TRBD2	few	TRBV3-1/TRBV3-2	TRBJ2-5	TGTGCCAGCAGCCCCCTAGCGGGACGGGAGACCCAGTACTTC	CASSPLAGRETQYF
NA	NA	TRBV28	TRBJ1-3	TGTGCCAGCACCCTTGCGGGCTACTCTGGAAACACCATATATTTT	CASTLAGYSGNTIYF
TRBD1	NA	TRBV5-4	TRBJ1-2	TGTGCCAGCAGCTTGGGGGACAGGGGAATTTATGGCTACACCTTC	CASSLGDRGIYGYTF
NA	NA	TRBV7-9	TRBJ1-2	TGTGCCAGCAGCCCAGGGCAGAACTATGGCTACACCTTC	CASSPGQNYGYTF
NA	NA	TRBV28	TRBJ1-1	TGTGCCAGCAGTTTTGAAGGGGGTGAAGCTTTCTTT	CASSFEGGEAFF
TRBD1	NA	TRBV24-1	TRBJ1-2	TGTGCCACCAGTGATTCCGGAGACAGGGGAAAGGGCTACACCTTC	CATSDSGDRGKGYTF
TRBD1	once	TRBV19	TRBJ2-7	TGTGCCAGTCCCAACGCCCCGGGACAGACTACCTACGAGCAGTACTTC	CASPNAPGQTTYEQYF
NA	NA	TRBV7-8	TRBJ1-2	TGTGCCAGCAGCTTAGCGGCGGGGAACTATGGCTACACCTTC	CASSLAAGNYGYTF
NA	NA	TRBV28	TRBJ1-2	TGTGCCAGCAGGAAGACAGTTAACTATGGCTACACCTTC	CASRKTVNYGYTF
NA	once	TRBV18	TRBJ2-7	TGTGCCAGCTCACCACTCCGCCAAGAGCTTATGTACTTC	CASSPLRQELMYF
NA	NA	TRBV21-1	TRBJ1-2	TGTGCCAGCAGCCATCGGACAGGAGACAACTGCAAAGGGGGCACCTTC	CASSHRTGDNCKGGTF